One sample yielded the 23 T cell receptor beta chains listed below, sequenced in a study of T cells in Graves' hyperthyroidism and ophthalmopathy (dated by TCRdb to the late 2010s). Library method: multiplex PCR. TCRdb shows the sequencer as Illumina HiSeq 2000. The TCR beta CDR3 regions were amplified from RNA transcripts. A first-round RT-PCR of the TCR CDR3 used the HTBI primer set with the Qiagen OneStep RT-PCR kit. TCRdb trimmed the raw reads at Q25, called clones with MiXCR and kept productive beta chains. When rows share a CDR3 protein, they turn into one entry using the most common DNA and genes. The sample records about 640,000 distinct CDR3 sequences, less than 25% of which are singletons. In total, the top ten clones hold about 34% of the sample. The specimen sequenced was blood. The receptors come from a man aged 30 to 45 with Graves' ophthalmopathy.

This clonotype was seen many times. The chain employs TRBV7-8 and TRBJ2-5; D gene ambiguous. CDR3 length: 14 residues. Trimming left V 5 bases short and J 8 bases short, with 18 bases between. Germline V gene sequence: CDR1 SGHVS, CDR2 FQNEAQ. This CDR3 reads CASSAARVPVTQYF. Written as DNA, the CDR3 is TGTGCCAGCAGCGCTGCCCGGGTCCCAGTCACCCAGTACTTC.

DNA of the CDR3: TGTGCCAGCAGCCAGGGACTAGCGGGAGATATGTTCTTC. Translation: CASSQGLAGDMFF. J is TRBJ2-1 and V is TRBV12-3 or TRBV12-4, with TRBD2 identical over 14 bases. The CDR3 is 13 amino acids. J lost 15 bases, V lost 6 bases, and 7 bases had no gene match.

This clonotype was recorded a few times. The chain joins TRBV5-6 to TRBJ1-2, with D uncertain. V was shortened by 4 bases and J by 7 bases, with 8 bases between the two germline ends. Germline assignment: CDR1 SGHDT and CDR2 YYEEEE. There are 11 residues in the CDR3. CDR3 sequence (DNA): TGTGCCAGCAGCGGATCAGCTGGCTACACCTTC. It is translated as CASSGSAGYTF.

There are many counts of this clonotype. The chain couples TRBV13 to TRBJ2-1; the match to TRBD2 covers 8 bases. J gave up 8 bases and V 5 bases, and 11 bases lay outside the gene matches. Germline V gives CDR1 PRHDT, CDR2 FYEKMQ (reference sequence). CDR3 size: 15 residues. This CDR3 reads CASSPPSAGDHEQFF. CDR3 bases: TGTGCCAGCAGCCCCCCCTCAGCGGGAGACCATGAGCAGTTCTTC.

The V call is TRBV7-9, the J call TRBJ2-2; D possibly matches TRBD1 or TRBD2 (6 bases each). The CDR3 totals 17 residues. The germline V gene encodes CDR1 SEHNR and CDR2 FQNEAQ (reference sequence). V was cut by 4 bases and J by 0 bases, with 15 bases left in between. The CDR3 nucleotides are TGTGCCAGCAGCTCGACTAGGGACACTCCGAACACCGGGGAGCTGTTTTTT. This translates into CASSSTRDTPNTGELFF.

Of note for this clonotype: This may be a read error, as it is one base from a much larger clone. The CDR3 sequence is CASSNRGGGTDAQYF. The CDR3 DNA reads as TGTGCCAGCTCAAACAGAGGGGGGGGCACAGATGCGCAGTATTTT. The chain joins TRBV6-1 to TRBJ2-3, with a weak D call TRBD2 (7 bases). The CDR3 covers 15 residues. Germline CDR1 is MNHNS and CDR2 is SASEGT.

This clonotype has a handful of counts. The J gene is TRBJ1-6, the V gene TRBV28; D gene unclear. Germline CDR1 is MDHEN and CDR2 is SYDVKM. V shed 1 base and J shed 1 base, with 8 bases lying between them. This CDR3 is built from 16 residues. The CDR3 here is CASSLFRGSYNSPLHF. The CDR3, as DNA: TGTGCCAGCAGTTTATTCAGAGGTTCCTATAATTCACCCCTCCACTTT.

Ten or more counts support this clonotype. The chain recombines TRBV28 with TRBJ2-2, with D perhaps TRBD1 (6 bases). Between the trimmed V and J ends, which lost 8 bases and 1 base, there was a span of 8 bases. The CDR3 runs to 13 residues. The germline V gene has CDR1 MDHEN and CDR2 SYDVKM. CDR3 in DNA: TGTGCCAGCCTACAGGGGAACACCGGGGAGCTGTTTTTT. It codes for CASLQGNTGELFF. The full variable domain, completed using reference TRBV28 and TRBJ2-2, is DVKVTQSSRYLVKRTGEKVFLECVQDMDHENMFWYRQDPGLGLRLIYFSYDVKMKEKGDIPEGYSVSREKKERFSLILESASTNQTSMYLCASLQGNTGELFFGEGSRLTVL.

Ten or more counts support this clonotype. The rearrangement joins TRBV10-3 to TRBJ2-7, with TRBD2 matching over 8 bases. The germline CDR1 and CDR2 sequences are ENHRY and SYGVKD. V shed 11 bases, J shed 5 bases, and the junction held 8 bases outside the gene matches. The CDR3 runs to 12 residues. The CDR3 region is CAGSGSGDEQYF. Written as DNA, the CDR3 is TGTGCCGGGAGCGGGAGTGGAGACGAGCAGTACTTC.

This clonotype came up many times. The chain combines TRBV12-3 or TRBV12-4 with TRBJ2-1; D gene uncertain. V was trimmed by 2 bases and J by 6 bases, leaving 8 bases between them. The CDR3 covers 13 residues. The CDR3, as DNA: TGTGCCAGCAGTTTAAGCCGCGTCAATGAGCAGTTCTTC. The encoded protein is CASSLSRVNEQFF.

J is TRBJ2-1 and V is TRBV6-1; D not certain. The CDR3 has 12 amino acids. Germline V gene lookup returns CDR1 MNHNS and CDR2 SASEGT. Trimming pared 8 bases from V and 3 bases from J, leaving 8 bases between. The CDR3 here is CASGILYNEQFF. The CDR3 DNA follows: TGTGCCAGCGGGATCCTCTACAATGAGCAGTTCTTC.

This clonotype occurred a few times. This sequence joins TRBV18 and TRBJ2-7, with no clear D. V lost 2 bases to trimming and J lost 4 bases, with 6 bases between them. The germline CDR1 and CDR2 sequences are KGHSH and LQKENI. The CDR3 extends over 12 amino acids. CDR3 in amino acids: CASSPFGYEQYF. In nucleotides, the CDR3 is TGTGCCAGCTCACCATTTGGATACGAGCAGTACTTC. The full variable domain, in which reference TRBV18 and TRBJ2-7 provide the parts outside the CDR3, is NAGVMQNPRHLVRRRGQEARLRCSPMKGHSHVYWYRQLPEEGLKFMVYLQKENIIDESGMPKERFSAEFPKEGPSILRIQQVVRGDSAAYFCASSPFGYEQYFGPGTRLTVT.

This clonotype has a handful of counts. The J gene is TRBJ2-2, the V gene TRBV11-2, with 8 bases that match TRBD2. Germline values: CDR1 SGHAT, CDR2 FQNNGV. The CDR3 length is 16 residues. The J segment lost 5 bases and the V segment lost 2 bases, leaving 7 bases of the junction unmatched. As DNA, the CDR3 is TGTGCCAGCAGCTTAACGATCGGGAGGGAGACCGGGGAGCTGTTTTTT. Translation: CASSLTIGRETGELFF.

The V call is TRBV20-1, the J call TRBJ2-7, with 14 bases that match TRBD2. The germline CDR1 and CDR2 sequences are DFQATT and SNEGSKA (reference sequence). This CDR3 comprises 14 residues. After removal of 3 bases from V and 3 bases from J, the junction contained 1 base not matched to a gene. The CDR3 here is CSARTSGRGYEQYF. CDR3 sequence (DNA): TGCAGTGCTAGGACTAGCGGGAGGGGCTACGAGCAGTACTTC.

The chain uses TRBV5-1 and TRBJ2-5; TRBD2 might be the D (6 bases). This CDR3 region has 13 residues. V shed 3 bases and J shed 5 bases, with 11 bases lying between them. The germline V gene encodes CDR1 SGHRS and CDR2 YFSETQ. The CDR3 DNA reads as TGCGCCAGCAGCTCCATGGGGAGGGAGACCCAGTACTTC. It codes for CASSSMGRETQYF.

J is TRBJ1-6 and V is TRBV20-1; D is undetermined. Trimming cost V 3 bases and J 7 bases, with 7 bases left between them. This CDR3 is built from 12 residues. Germline values: CDR1 DFQATT, CDR2 SNEGSKA (reference sequence). As DNA, the CDR3 is TGCAGTGCTAGTAGTCTCAATTCACCCCTCCACTTT. Encoded protein: CSASSLNSPLHF.

The V call is TRBV5-1, the J call TRBJ2-6; D call uncertain. V lost 4 bases to trimming and J lost 2 bases, with 7 bases between them. The CDR3 contains 14 residues. Germline lookup yields CDR1 SGHRS and CDR2 YFSETQ. CDR3 nucleotides: TGCGCCAGCAGCCCGACGGCTGGGGCCAACGTCCTGACTTTC. This sequence encodes CASSPTAGANVLTF. Supplemented by reference TRBV5-1 and TRBJ2-6, the full variable domain reads KAGVTQTPRYLIKTRGQQVTLSCSPISGHRSVSWYQQTPGQGLQFLFEYFSETQRNKGNFPGRFSGRQFSNSRSEMNVSTLELGDSALYLCASSPTAGANVLTFGAGSRLTVL.

This clonotype came up many times. The chain carries TRBV11-2 and TRBJ2-7, with D perhaps matching TRBD1 or TRBD2 (5 bases each). The germline CDR1 and CDR2 sequences are SGHAT and FQNNGV. Trimming took off 5 bases at V and 3 bases at J, with 11 bases between the two ends. This CDR3 region has 13 residues. CDR3 bases: TGTGCCAGCAGCCCCGGGACCTACTACGAGCAGTACTTC. Residues: CASSPGTYYEQYF.

The gene calls are TRBV30 and TRBJ2-2; no firm D call. This CDR3 region has 12 residues. In germline, CDR1 is GTSNPN, CDR2 SVGIG (reference sequence). V lost 0 bases, J lost 3 bases, and 2 bases lay in between. CDR3: CAWSVDTGELFF. The CDR3 DNA reads TGTGCCTGGAGTGTAGACACCGGGGAGCTGTTTTTT.

V and J are TRBV20-1 and TRBJ1-4; D ambiguous. This CDR3 spans 14 amino acids. V lost 5 bases and J lost 5, with 15 bases in between. Looked up from germline, CDR1 is DFQATT and CDR2 is SNEGSKA (reference sequence). CDR3 coding DNA: TGCAGTGCTCGGCGGACTGGAAGCAATGAAAAACTGTTTTTT. This translates into CSARRTGSNEKLFF.

This clonotype was observed a few times. CDR3 DNA: TGTGCCAGCACCATTGACTTTCCGTTGCCCACAGATACGCAGTATTTT. Translated, it gives CASTIDFPLPTDTQYF. The V gene is TRBV6-1, the J gene TRBJ2-3, with D unresolved. V lost 7 bases and J lost 2, with 19 bases in between. CDR3 length equals 16 residues. CDR1 MNHNS and CDR2 SASEGT come from the germline V gene.

This rearrangement joins TRBV5-1 to TRBJ2-1, with no clear D. With 3 bases removed from V and 10 bases from J, the gap between germline ends came to 8 bases. Germline V gene lookup returns CDR1 SGHRS and CDR2 YFSETQ. This CDR3 is 11 amino acids long. As DNA, the CDR3 is TGCGCCAGCAGCTCAGCACGGGAGCAGTTCTTC. It codes for CASSSAREQFF.

V gene TRBV4-2 combines with J gene TRBJ1-2, with D possibly being TRBD1 (5 bases). There are 14 residues in the CDR3. The germline CDR1 and CDR2 sequences are LGHNA and YNFKEQ. V dropped 1 base and J dropped 3 bases, with 9 bases sitting between them. The CDR3 loop reads CASSQGGRDYGYTF. The CDR3 DNA sequence: TGTGCCAGCAGCCAAGGGGGCAGGGACTATGGCTACACCTTC.